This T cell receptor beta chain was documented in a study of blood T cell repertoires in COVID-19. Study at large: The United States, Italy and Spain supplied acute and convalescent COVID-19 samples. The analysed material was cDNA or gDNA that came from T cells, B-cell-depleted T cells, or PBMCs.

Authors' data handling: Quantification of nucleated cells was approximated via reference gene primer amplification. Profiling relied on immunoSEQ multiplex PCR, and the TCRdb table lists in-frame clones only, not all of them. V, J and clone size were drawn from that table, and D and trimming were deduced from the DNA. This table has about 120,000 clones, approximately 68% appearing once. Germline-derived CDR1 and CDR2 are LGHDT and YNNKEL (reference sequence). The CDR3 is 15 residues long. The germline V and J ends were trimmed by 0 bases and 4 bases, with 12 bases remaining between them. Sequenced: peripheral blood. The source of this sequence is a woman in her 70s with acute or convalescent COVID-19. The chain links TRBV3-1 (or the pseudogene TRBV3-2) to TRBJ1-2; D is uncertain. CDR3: CASSQDAPPLYGYTF. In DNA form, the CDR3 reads TGTGCCAGCAGCCAAGATGCCCCCCCACTCTATGGCTACACCTTC.